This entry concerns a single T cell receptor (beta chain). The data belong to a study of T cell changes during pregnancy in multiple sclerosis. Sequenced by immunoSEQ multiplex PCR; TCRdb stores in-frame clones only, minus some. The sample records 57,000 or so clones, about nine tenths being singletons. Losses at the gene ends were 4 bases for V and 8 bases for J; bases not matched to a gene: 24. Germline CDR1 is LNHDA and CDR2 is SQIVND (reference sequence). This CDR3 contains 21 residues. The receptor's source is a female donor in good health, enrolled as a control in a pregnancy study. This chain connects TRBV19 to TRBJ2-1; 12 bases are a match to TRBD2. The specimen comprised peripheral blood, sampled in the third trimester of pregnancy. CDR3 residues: CASSTGGGGGLAGLRAYEQFF. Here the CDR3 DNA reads TGTGCCAGTAGTACAGGGGGAGGGGGCGGACTAGCGGGACTTCGGGCGTATGAGCAGTTCTTC.